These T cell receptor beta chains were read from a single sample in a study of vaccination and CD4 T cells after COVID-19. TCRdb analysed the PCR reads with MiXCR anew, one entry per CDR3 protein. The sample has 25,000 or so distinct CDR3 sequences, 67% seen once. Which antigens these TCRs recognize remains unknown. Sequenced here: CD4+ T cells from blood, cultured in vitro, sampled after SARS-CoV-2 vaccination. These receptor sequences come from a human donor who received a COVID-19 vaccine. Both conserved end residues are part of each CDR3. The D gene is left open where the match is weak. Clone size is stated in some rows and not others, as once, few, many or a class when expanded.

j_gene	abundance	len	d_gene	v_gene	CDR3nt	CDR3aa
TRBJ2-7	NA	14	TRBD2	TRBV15	TGTGCCACCAGCAGAGTTCCGGGGGGCTACGAGCAGTACTTC	CATSRVPGGYEQYF
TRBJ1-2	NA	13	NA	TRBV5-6	TGTGCCAGCAGCTTGGAAAGGGGCAATGGCTACACCTTC	CASSLERGNGYTF
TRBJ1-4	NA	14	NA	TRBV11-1	TGTGCCAGCAGCTTAGGACGGTCTAATGAAAAACTGTTTTTT	CASSLGRSNEKLFF
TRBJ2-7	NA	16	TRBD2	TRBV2	TGTGCCAGCGAGAGGGGCGGGGGGAGGCTCTCGATCGAGCAGTACTTC	CASERGGGRLSIEQYF
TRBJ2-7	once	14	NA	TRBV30	TGTGCCTGGAGTCTAAAGGGAGGCTCCTACGAGCAGTACTTC	CAWSLKGGSYEQYF
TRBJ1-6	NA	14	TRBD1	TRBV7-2	TGTGCCAGCAGCTTAGGGGGACAGAATTCACCCCTCCACTTT	CASSLGGQNSPLHF
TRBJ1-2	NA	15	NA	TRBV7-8	TGTGCCAGCAGCCGGTCGGGAATTGGGTACTATGGCTACACCTTC	CASSRSGIGYYGYTF
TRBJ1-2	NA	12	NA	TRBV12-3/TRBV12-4	TGTGCCAGCAGCTTGGCCCGCTATGGCTACACCTTC	CASSLARYGYTF
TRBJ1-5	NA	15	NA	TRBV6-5	TGTGCCAGCAGTTACGGAGACAGGTTTGGGGAGCCCCAGCATTTT	CASSYGDRFGEPQHF
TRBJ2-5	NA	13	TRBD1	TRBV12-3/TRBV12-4	TGTGCCAGCAGTTTAAGGGGGCTGGAGACCCAGTACTTC	CASSLRGLETQYF
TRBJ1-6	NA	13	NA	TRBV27	TGTGCCAGCAGTTTTAGGGGCGGGGATCCCCTCCACTTT	CASSFRGGDPLHF